Following are 25 T cell receptor beta chains from one sample sequenced in a study of blood T cells in healthy people across ages. Together with a sample-barcoded 5' primer, a J-beta primer mix was included in a second PCR lasting about 7 to 11 cycles. TCRdb re-called the 5' RACE reads with MiXCR, one entry per CDR3 protein. In the table there are 550,000 to 800,000 distinct CDR3 sequences, 20% to 25% of which are singletons. Sequencing used blood. The receptors originated from a man aged 65 to 79 in good health.

This clonotype showed up just a few times. CDR3 sequence (DNA): TGTGCCAGCAGCTTAGGGGCGGCAGACTCCTACGAGCAGTACTTC. Translation: CASSLGAADSYEQYF. The V call is TRBV7-9, the J call TRBJ2-7; no clear D. The V and J ends lost 1 base and 0 bases respectively, with 10 bases between them. Germline V gene data show CDR1 as SEHNR and CDR2 as FQNEAQ (reference sequence). The CDR3 sequence is 15 residues long.

There are many counts of this clonotype. V usage is TRBV14 and J usage is TRBJ1-4; TRBD1 matches 7 bases. This CDR3 is 14 amino acids long. CDR1 SGHDN and CDR2 FVKESK come from the germline V gene. The V and J ends lost 0 bases and 10 bases, in that order; junction bases with no gene match: 5. CDR3 in amino acids: CASSQETGFRKLFF. CDR3 sequence (DNA): TGTGCCAGCAGCCAAGAGACAGGGTTTCGAAAACTGTTTTTT.

The sample holds a few counts of this clonotype. The chain carries TRBV20-1 and TRBJ1-5; D ambiguous. The CDR3 is made up of 16 amino acids. CDR1 and CDR2 (germline): DFQATT, SNEGSKA (reference sequence). Between the trimmed V and J ends, which lost 3 bases and 1 base, there was a span of 16 bases. CDR3 loop: CSASKRRVESNQPQHF. CDR3 DNA: TGCAGTGCTAGTAAACGCCGGGTGGAAAGCAATCAGCCCCAGCATTTT.

This clonotype has just a few counts. The chain carries TRBV11-2 and TRBJ2-5; the D gene is possibly TRBD1 (6 bases). The J call is in doubt because the DNA end fits TRBJ2-1 better. Germline V gene sequence: CDR1 SGHAT, CDR2 FQNNGV. The CDR3 extends over 16 amino acids. CDR3 in DNA: TGTGCCAGCAGCTCATTACAGGGTAACGCCTACAATGAGCAGTTCTTC. Translating gives CASSSLQGNAYNEQFF.

This clonotype was counted only a few times. The chain combines TRBV2 with TRBJ2-1; TRBD1 agrees at 11 bases. CDR1 is SNHLY and CDR2 is FYNNEI in the germline V gene. This CDR3 is 17 amino acids long. V gave up 7 bases and J gave up 2 bases; unmatched junction bases: 10. The CDR3 loop is CASKTRTGGAPYNEQFF. CDR3 DNA sequence: TGTGCCAGCAAAACCAGGACAGGGGGCGCCCCCTACAATGAGCAGTTCTTC.

This clonotype came up a few times. The chain joins TRBV23-1 to TRBJ2-1; 7 bases align to TRBD2. TRBV23-1 is recorded as an ORF, its role being uncertain. With 1 base clipped from V and 1 base from J, the junction kept 10 bases outside the gene matches. The CDR3 length is 18 residues. CDR3 residues: CASSQFMGEGLSYNEQFF. CDR3 in DNA: TGCGCCAGCAGTCAATTCATGGGGGAGGGCCTATCCTACAATGAGCAGTTCTTC.

This clonotype was counted ten times or more. The chain combines TRBV29-1 with TRBJ2-1; D remains ambiguous. The CDR3 contains 12 residues. V was clipped by 7 bases and J by 4 bases, with 11 bases between them. The germline gives CDR1 SQVTM, CDR2 ANQGSEA. In DNA form, the CDR3 reads TGCAGCGGACGAGAGCAGTACAATGAGCAGTTCTTC. Translated, it gives CSGREQYNEQFF.

This chain joins TRBV12-3 or TRBV12-4 and TRBJ1-1; no firm D call. V was clipped by 0 bases and J by 0 bases, with 8 bases between them. CDR3 length: 15 amino acids. CDR3 DNA: TGTGCCAGCAGTTTAGCGGGCGGGGTGAACACTGAAGCTTTCTTT. It encodes CASSLAGGVNTEAFF.

The V gene is TRBV5-8, the J gene TRBJ2-5; 15 bases match TRBD2. The CDR3 has 17 amino acids. Trimming removed 2 bases from V and 1 base from J; junction bases left unmatched: 3. The germline V gene encodes CDR1 SGHTS and CDR2 YDEGEE. CDR3 protein: CASSFGTSGRTQETQYF. The CDR3 DNA reads as TGTGCCAGCAGCTTCGGGACTAGCGGGAGGACCCAAGAGACCCAGTACTTC. The variable domain in full, completed from reference TRBV5-8 and TRBJ2-5, reads EAGVTQSPTHLIKTRGQQATLRCSPISGHTSVYWYQQALGLGLQFLLWYDEGEERNRGNFPPRFSGRQFPNYSSELNVNALELEDSALYLCASSFGTSGRTQETQYFGPGTRLLVL.

V usage is TRBV5-1 and J usage is TRBJ1-2; TRBD1 matches 7 bases. Germline CDR1 SGHRS, CDR2 YFSETQ. V was clipped by 4 bases and J by 4 bases; unmatched bases: 10. The CDR3 contains 15 residues. The CDR3 reads CASSHDRADLYGYTF. CDR3 bases: TGCGCCAGCAGCCATGACAGGGCCGACCTCTATGGCTACACCTTC.

The chain links TRBV20-1 to TRBJ2-1; D possibly corresponds to TRBD2 (5 bases). Trimming took 3 bases from V and 4 from J, leaving 19 bases between them. The CDR3 length is 16 residues. Germline CDR1 and CDR2: DFQATT and SNEGSKA (reference sequence). The DNA for the CDR3 is TGCAGTGCTAGGTTGCCTAGCCTAGGAAATTACAATGAGCAGTTCTTC. The encoded protein is CSARLPSLGNYNEQFF.

This clonotype was observed a handful of times. The chain employs TRBV29-1 and TRBJ2-7; 9 bases match TRBD1. Germline CDR1 SQVTM, CDR2 ANQGSEA. The J segment lost 2 bases and the V segment lost 6 bases, leaving 5 bases of the junction unmatched. The CDR3 runs to 13 residues. The CDR3 here is CSVGTGLTYEQYF. CDR3 sequence (DNA): TGCAGCGTCGGGACAGGGTTAACCTACGAGCAGTACTTC.

In this sample, this clonotype turned up many times. The V call is TRBV18, the J call TRBJ2-1; TRBD2 aligns across 12 bases. Losses at the gene ends were 5 bases for V and 7 bases for J; bases not matched to a gene: 6. This CDR3 comprises 15 residues. CDR1 and CDR2 from the germline V gene are KGHSH and LQKENI. CDR3 in DNA: TGTGCCAGCTCATCCCTAGCGGGAGGGGAGAATGAGCAGTTCTTC. Translated: CASSSLAGGENEQFF.

This clonotype was detected a few times. The V and J genes are TRBV10-3 and TRBJ2-3; 7 bases are shared with TRBD1. V was clipped by 2 bases and J by 0 bases; unmatched bases: 5. Per the germline V gene, CDR1 is ENHRY and CDR2 is SYGVKD. The CDR3 runs to 16 residues. The CDR3 bases are TGTGCCATCAGTGAGCAGAGACAGGGAAGCACAGATACGCAGTATTTT. Its translation: CAISEQRQGSTDTQYF.

This clonotype occurred a few times. V usage is TRBV10-3 and J usage is TRBJ2-7; no clear D. Germline assignment: CDR1 ENHRY and CDR2 SYGVKD. The V end lost 4 bases, the J end lost 5 bases, and 9 bases lay between the germline ends. CDR3 length equals 12 residues. The CDR3 DNA sequence: TGTGCCATCAGTGGGTCTGCGCACGAGCAGTACTTC. Translated: CAISGSAHEQYF.

The chain employs TRBV7-9 and TRBJ1-4; TRBD1 matches at 7 bases. This CDR3 comprises 14 residues. CDR1 SEHNR and CDR2 FQNEAQ come from the germline V gene (reference sequence). J gave up 5 bases and V 4 bases, and 4 bases lay outside the gene matches. The CDR3 sequence is CASSSTGSNEKLFF. The CDR3 coding sequence is TGTGCCAGCAGCTCGACAGGGAGCAATGAAAAACTGTTTTTT.

This clonotype was found a few times. The chain has TRBV28 and TRBJ1-2, with TRBD1 as a possible D gene (6 bases). This CDR3 spans 16 amino acids. Trimming cost V 6 bases and J 7 bases, with 24 bases left between them. Per the germline V gene, CDR1 is MDHEN and CDR2 is SYDVKM. The CDR3 DNA sequence: TGTGCCAGCAGACTTTATCATAACCCAGGGGCAAGTGGCTACACCTTC. Residues: CASRLYHNPGASGYTF.

This rearrangement joins TRBV7-9 to TRBJ1-5; a weak D match, TRBD1 (6 bases). The germline gives CDR1 SEHNR, CDR2 FQNEAQ (reference sequence). V dropped 5 bases and J dropped 1 base, with 12 bases sitting between them. The CDR3 contains 15 residues. CDR3: CASSLYQGSNQPQHF. DNA of the CDR3: TGTGCCAGCAGCCTTTACCAGGGGAGCAATCAGCCCCAGCATTTT.

In this sample, this clonotype turned up a few times. V and J are TRBV4-1 and TRBJ2-5; D remains unclear. The J call may be wrong; the DNA end is better matched by TRBJ2-7. The CDR3 is 13 amino acids. Germline V gene sequence: CDR1 MGHRA, CDR2 YSYEKL. Here the CDR3 reads CASSVGPSYEQYF. The CDR3 region has the DNA TGCGCCAGCAGTGTAGGGCCTTCATACGAGCAGTACTTC.

This rearrangement joins TRBV30 to TRBJ1-2, with D unresolved. Germline V gene data show CDR1 as GTSNPN and CDR2 as SVGIG (reference sequence). The CDR3 covers 16 residues. V shed 4 bases and J shed 1 base, with 19 bases lying between them. The CDR3 bases are TGTGCCTGGACCCGCGGCGGGCTCTACCTTAACTATGGCTACACCTTC. It yields the protein CAWTRGGLYLNYGYTF.

The sample holds a few counts of this clonotype. The chain joins TRBV6-2 or TRBV6-3 to TRBJ2-3, with 7 bases lining up with TRBD2. The length of the CDR3 is 14 residues. Germline values: CDR1 MNHEY, CDR2 SVGEGT. Germline trimming cut 1 base from V and 5 bases from J; bases unmatched to any gene: 3. CDR3 amino acids: CASSYFAGEDTQYF. CDR3 nucleotide sequence: TGTGCCAGCAGTTACTTTGCGGGAGAAGATACGCAGTATTTT.

This rearrangement joins TRBV4-3 to TRBJ1-2; TRBD1 aligns across 9 bases. The CDR3 has 14 amino acids. Germline trimming cut 5 bases from V and 4 bases from J; bases unmatched to any gene: 5. Per the germline V gene, CDR1 is LGHNA and CDR2 is YSLEER. The CDR3 DNA reads TGCGCCAGCAGCGCCGGGACAGGGCCCTATGGCTACACCTTC. This translates into CASSAGTGPYGYTF.

This clonotype was counted a few times. The chain has TRBV9 and TRBJ2-1; a weak D match, TRBD2 (5 bases). Trimming shortened V by 0 bases and J by 1 base, and 8 bases separated the two germline ends. The CDR3 contains 15 residues. The germline V gene has CDR1 SGDLS and CDR2 YYNGEE. CDR3 in amino acids: CASSVERTSYNEQFF. CDR3 DNA sequence: TGTGCCAGCAGCGTAGAAAGGACTTCCTACAATGAGCAGTTCTTC. The full variable domain, in which reference TRBV9 and TRBJ2-1 provide the parts outside the CDR3, is DSGVTQTPKHLITATGQRVTLRCSPRSGDLSVYWYQQSLDQGLQFLIQYYNGEERAKGNILERFSAQQFPDLHSELNLSSLELGDSALYFCASSVERTSYNEQFFGPGTRLTVL.

The chain joins TRBV6-2 or TRBV6-3 to TRBJ2-5; TRBD1 is a possible D gene (5 bases). The last part of the DNA fits TRBJ2-7 better; the J call may be wrong. The CDR3 has 15 amino acids. Germline assignment: CDR1 MNHEY and CDR2 SVGEGT. The CDR3 DNA reads TGTGCCAGCAGTTTCACCCAGGGATTATCAGACGAGCAGTACTTC. It specifies CASSFTQGLSDEQYF.

J is TRBJ1-6 and V is TRBV5-5; D unresolved. Germline CDR1 is SGHKS and CDR2 is YYEKEE (reference sequence). The CDR3 is 14 amino acids. The V and J ends lost 0 bases and 9 bases respectively, with 10 bases between them. CDR3 residues: CASSLVGRSSPLHF. CDR3 sequence (DNA): TGTGCCAGCAGCTTGGTGGGGAGGAGTTCACCCCTCCACTTT.